This T cell receptor beta chain came from a study of cytomegalovirus exposure and HLA in healthy donors (dated by TCRdb to about 2017). For the wider study: According to an earlier analysis of around 600 of the donors, some 170 million T cells yielded 100 million or so unique TCR beta sequences and less than 300 Gb of sequence data. Approximately 300 gigabases of sequencing data and about 92 million unique TCR sequences made up an early release that covered under 750 HLA-typed donors. Among the approximately 400 genotyped donors, about 85% belonged to the genetic ancestry cluster associated with self-reported Caucasian donors. The study was designed to test whether signatures of past pathogen exposure could be identified by cataloging public T cell receptors. The study used immunosequencing to profile the T cell repertoires of 666 subjects and linked those repertoires to cytomegalovirus serostatus. Besides the first cohort of 666 subjects, a separate validation cohort made up of 120 different subjects was used. High-throughput TCR immunosequencing, statistical association of individual TCRs with disease status, and machine learning were combined to predict cytomegalovirus infection status. A later analysis re-analyzed previously published TCR beta repertoires from 550 to 700 donors and added high-resolution HLA genotyping to study TCR occurrence patterns. The later analysis used no new phenotypic data to find candidate immune exposures, relying instead on TCR beta sequences and their occurrence across donors. An earlier analysis of several hundred of the donors used high-throughput TCR beta sequencing to judge whether each TCR beta V gene segment behaved as functional or pseudogenic. Alongside the repertoire data, information on donor age, sex, ethnicity and CMV serostatus was compiled. A later genetic analysis took genome-wide SNP genotypes for about three fifths of the 666 donors and used that subset as a discovery cohort. All discovery cohort repertoires had been generated using a single sequencing platform. HLA typing covered class I and class II loci at four-digit resolution. The number of donors typed differed by locus, with 629-630 for A, B, C, DRB1 and DQB1, more than 500 for DQA1, over 600 for DPA1, and approximately 470 for DPB1. Roughly 5 DR-DQ haplotypes were treated as single units for association and clustering because of strong linkage in the cohort. Among 300 to 500 genotyped donors of the cohort, an average of approximately 240,000 unique TCR beta nucleotide sequences was sequenced per donor, of which 15% to 20% were non-productive. Overall results and qualifications from the work: In this cohort, only TCR beta chains were sequenced, and detectable features were limited by the absence of alpha or paired-chain data. A group of highly shared sequence variants was considered likely to be a technical artifact of the sequencing pipeline. Cytomegalovirus status was reported to be diagnosed by the classifier with high specificity and sensitivity in both the original and validation cohorts. A later analysis reported that several top co-occurrence clusters appeared linked to parvovirus B19, influenza, CMV and Epstein-Barr virus. Most TCR sequences were seen in very few donors, while some public TCRs were found in many individuals. A later analysis found that HLA-associated TCR beta chains were more clonally expanded and had lower generation probabilities than equally common non-associated chains. The study listed 164 TCR beta chains as associated with cytomegalovirus. Strong co-occurrence of HLA alleles, especially DR and DQ, made assigning TCR associations to individual alleles difficult. Specific HLA alleles were associated with 16,951 TCR beta sequences at a false discovery rate of 0.05 in a later analysis. A few of the identified cytomegalovirus-associated TCR beta chains were confirmed in vitro to be specific for cytomegalovirus antigens. In a later genetic analysis, a missense DCLRE1C variant was associated with V-gene and J-gene trimming of TCR beta chains, and the association was replicated in an independent cohort. CMV serostatus was the only immune exposure information available for the cohort. Presence/absence analyses assumed roughly uniform sequencing depth across donors, an assumption that may not hold. A further reported finding was that TCR beta sequences accurately predicted the HLA-A and HLA-B alleles for most subjects in the first cohort. Because counts were too low, approximately 15 rarely observed V segments, including chromosome 9 orphons, were excluded from the earlier analysis of several hundred of the donors. According to the authors, the approach could potentially be generalized to other disease states and immunological phenotypes. HLA typing was unavailable for some donors at each locus, so association tests used only the typed subset. In a later genetic analysis, fewer N-insertions in productive TCRs were reported among donors in an Asian-associated ancestry cluster than the roughly 700-donor mean. Correlated functional status among segregating V segments might reflect linkage disequilibrium, but an unknown experimental factor could not be ruled out. Most CMV-associated TCR beta chains appeared to be HLA-restricted in a later analysis, and the HLA associations seemed to be driven largely by CMV exposure. An earlier analysis of approximately 540 of the donors showed that most TCR beta V segments appeared in productive rearrangements either about 87% or about 30% of the time, which broadly matched IMGT annotations. In a later analysis, TCR association rates were found to vary across HLA loci, with the most associated TCRs seen for DRB1 alleles and the fewest for HLA-C alleles.

The library was produced with the immunoSEQ multiplex PCR assay. For the multiplex PCR, a mixture combining 60 forward primers for TCR Vbeta segments and 13 reverse primers for TCR Jbeta segments was used. A multiplex PCR assay on genomic DNA amplified the CDR3 region of rearranged TCR beta genes. Amplified TCR beta libraries were sequenced as 87-base-pair reads on the Illumina HiSeq System. The original pipeline was this. Across the 640 or so repertoires, a later analysis counted tens of millions of unique TCR beta chains, 9.5 million to 13 million of which were shared by at least two donors. Raw reads were error-corrected and collapsed into unique sequences by a nearest-neighbor algorithm in which closely related sequences were merged to remove PCR and sequencing errors. Alignment of CDR3 sequences to IMGT reference sequences was used to assign V, D and J gene segments. Each retained sequence needed at least a six-nucleotide match to both a V gene segment and a J gene segment. A rearrangement counted as productive if the CDR3 had no stop codons and remained in frame with V and J, and every other rearrangement counted as non-productive. CDR3 was defined according to IMGT convention as the region running from the second conserved V-encoded cysteine to the conserved J-encoded phenylalanine. The earlier analysis of a few hundred of the donors excluded sequences that lacked an unambiguous match to a single V gene segment. In an earlier analysis of a few hundred of the donors, V segments were called functional above 56.7% productive rearrangements and were called segregating when the between-donor standard deviation exceeded 5%. A statistical classification framework was built to diagnose cytomegalovirus status from the catalog of TCR beta chain sequences. V and J gene assignment, in a later analysis, came from comparing TCR nucleotide sequences with IMGT/GENE-DB human TR gene sequences. Using the TCRdist pipeline, a later analysis assigned CDR3 sequences along with most-parsimonious VDJ recombination scenarios. In a later analysis, each TCR beta chain was defined by its CDR3 amino acid sequence together with its V-gene family, and reads without a unique V-gene family were excluded. To address suspected cross-contamination and a sequencing artifact, a later analysis removed over 500 highly shared, low-generation-probability nucleotide sequences. A later analysis calculated a clonal expansion index for each public chain from normalized within-repertoire ranks of inferred template counts. A later analysis computed generation probabilities with a VDJ recombination model fitted to out-of-frame rearrangements, and checked the results against IGoR. Hypergeometric tests were used in a later analysis to score TCR-TCR, TCR-HLA and TCR-CMV co-occurrence, with a repertoire-size bias correction applied to the TCR pairs. False discovery rates were estimated in a later analysis by permuting HLA or CMV assignments 20 times. In a later analysis, co-occurring TCRs were grouped using DBSCAN, and TCRdist sequence similarity was added for clustering within HLA-allele-positive subsets. Repertoires with fewer than 30,000 or more than 120,000 public chains were left out of co-occurrence clustering, as were a handful of repertoires with anomalous nucleotide sharing. The clones in this table, taken by TCRdb from immuneACCESS, are in-frame only. Not every clone is retained; where verified, under half of the shortfall comes from an unresolved V gene, and the cause of the rest is unknown. Clone size and V and J calls were adopted from that table, with D and trimming inferred from the DNA. The sample records about 300,000 clones, approximately 90% of which are singletons. The ten largest clones capture 3.5% to 4% of the sample.

Comments on this clone: Its antigen specificity is not known. It has no much larger one-base neighbor in the sample; base qualities were not kept.

In total, more than 500 healthy bone marrow donors made up the cohort. At the time of sampling, every cohort member was nominally healthy, though immune exposures that went unrecorded were likely present. The donor was CMV seropositive and belonged to the group of 270 or so seropositive cohort members. A peripheral blood sample was provided by each donor, and peripheral blood mononuclear cells were used for TCR beta sequencing. The Qiagen DNeasy Blood Extraction Kit was used to extract genomic DNA from the blood cell samples. The clonotype originates from a man between 35 and 55 years old in good health and CMV-seropositive. Sequencing was done on a sample of PBMCs.

The sequenced DNA is TGTGCCACCACAGGGGATAGCAATCAGCCCCAGCATTTT. This gives the protein CATTGDSNQPQHF. Recombination connected TRBV5-4 to TRBJ1-5; TRBD1 fits 7 bases in the junction. Reading the germline V gene (reference sequence) gives CDR1 SGHNT and CDR2 YYREEE. The V end gives up 9 bases and the J end 0 bases, leaving 3 bases in the junction not matched to a gene. From the cysteine through the phenylalanine, the CDR3 covers 13 amino acids. CDR3 DNA only is kept here, 39 bases in frame from base 1.